The 9 T cell receptor beta chains below were found in one sample sequenced in a study of T cell repertoires in cytomegalovirus infection. TCRdb redid the calling of the reads with MiXCR, one entry per CDR3 protein. Of over 200,000 distinct CDR3 sequences listed, approximately 13% are singletons. Sequencing was done on a sample of PBMCs. All receptors derive from a human donor in good health (CMV status not recorded). Some clones in this sample may be carry-over from other donors' samples.

This clonotype was counted many times. The chain carries TRBV7-2 and TRBJ2-1; 8 bases map to TRBD2. Germline V CDR1 and CDR2: SGHTA, FQGNSA. J was trimmed by 10 bases and V by 5 bases; bases with no gene match: 4. The CDR3 runs 12 residues. This CDR3 is CASSRAGGEQFF. In DNA, the CDR3 is TGTGCCAGCAGCCGCGCGGGGGGCGAGCAGTTCTTC. Full variable domain (outside the CDR3, taken from reference TRBV7-2 and TRBJ2-1): GAGVSQSPSNKVTEKGKDVELRCDPISGHTALYWYRQSLGQGLEFLIYFQGNSAPDKSGLPSDRFSAERTGGSVSTLTIQRTQQEDSAVYLCASSRAGGEQFFGPGTRLTVL.

This clonotype was recorded at least ten times. The V and J genes are TRBV6-1 and TRBJ2-1; 8 nucleotides match TRBD2. Germline V gene data show CDR1 as MNHNS and CDR2 as SASEGT. This CDR3 has 13 amino acids. The trim removed 8 bases at V and 7 bases at J, leaving 7 bases unmatched. This CDR3 reads CASGRGVGNEQFF. CDR3 bases: TGTGCCAGCGGGCGGGGGGTAGGGAATGAGCAGTTCTTC.

This clonotype has just a few counts. The chain uses TRBV7-9 and TRBJ1-2, with 11 bases lining up with TRBD1. This CDR3 spans 16 amino acids. Germline loops: CDR1 SEHNR, CDR2 FQNEAQ (reference sequence). Trimming removed 3 bases from V and 5 bases from J; junction bases left unmatched: 8. The CDR3 nucleotides are TGTGCCAGCAGCTTGTCCCGGGACAGGGGGATATATGGCTACACCTTC. Translation: CASSLSRDRGIYGYTF.

The chain carries TRBV7-3 and TRBJ1-6; D remains ambiguous. Trimming cost V 5 bases and J 8 bases, with 13 bases left between them. From germline, CDR1 is SGHTA and CDR2 FQGTGA. The CDR3 runs 14 residues. This chain's CDR3 is CASSLADTDSPLHF. The CDR3 nucleotides are TGTGCCAGCAGCCTGGCAGATACGGATTCACCCCTCCACTTT.

This chain joins TRBV7-2 and TRBJ2-7; tentatively, D is TRBD1 (5 bases). Germline values: CDR1 SGHTA, CDR2 FQGNSA. V was shortened by 2 bases and J by 0 bases, with 14 bases between the two germline ends. The CDR3 is made up of 16 amino acids. CDR3 in amino acids: CASSLPDSLSSYEQYF. The CDR3 nucleotides read TGTGCCAGCAGCTTACCCGACAGCTTAAGCTCCTACGAGCAGTACTTC.

This clonotype was seen ten or more times. The genes are TRBV7-2 and TRBJ2-3, with 9 bases fitting TRBD2. The CDR3 sequence is 15 residues long. Germline values: CDR1 SGHTA, CDR2 FQGNSA. V dropped 1 base and J dropped 3; count of bases not matched to a gene: 2. CDR3 in amino acids: CASSLGLAATDTQYF. The CDR3 DNA is TGTGCCAGCAGCTTAGGACTAGCGGCGACAGATACGCAGTATTTT.

This chain links TRBV19 with TRBJ1-1; D not certain. Germline CDR1 LNHDA, CDR2 SQIVND (reference sequence). V lost 2 bases, J lost 3 bases, and 1 base lay in between. This CDR3 region has 11 residues. The DNA of the CDR3 is TGTGCCAGTAGTATACACACTGAAGCTTTCTTT. Its translation is CASSIHTEAFF.

This clonotype was seen many times. This chain joins TRBV4-3 and TRBJ2-7, with 7 bases identical to TRBD2. V lost 4 bases, J lost 4 bases, and 19 bases stayed unmatched. The CDR3 extends over 18 amino acids. Germline V gene lookup returns CDR1 LGHNA and CDR2 YSLEER. CDR3 amino acids: CASSRNMNAGASWYEQYF. The CDR3 DNA follows: TGCGCCAGCAGCCGGAATATGAATGCGGGAGCCTCCTGGTACGAGCAGTACTTC.

This clonotype was detected ten times or more. This sequence joins TRBV20-1 and TRBJ2-1; the D call may be TRBD1 or TRBD2 (5 bases each). V was trimmed by 2 bases and J by 8 bases, leaving 19 bases between them. The CDR3 is 15 residues long. Germline CDR1 is DFQATT and CDR2 is SNEGSKA (reference sequence). CDR3 in amino acids: CSARSGTGLLDEQFF. CDR3 DNA sequence: TGCAGTGCTAGAAGTGGGACGGGTCTACTCGATGAGCAGTTCTTC.